The 11 T cell receptor beta chains below all came from one sample that was sequenced in a study of identifying expanded T cells in peripheral blood (dated by TCRdb to between 2018 and 2021). Library preparation used the immunoSEQ multiplex PCR assay. This is the immuneACCESS table as TCRdb keeps it, with only in-frame sequences that have V and J called. A part of the clones is gone; compared with another copy, unresolved V genes explain less than half, and the rest is unexplained. This sample gives around 85,000 clones in total; around 90% of them show up just once. The ten largest clones add up to 15% to 20% of the sample. Source material: blood. These receptors were taken from a person between 18 and 75 years old in good health.

CDR3 region: CASSATRETQYF. CDR3 in DNA: TGTGCCAGCAGCGCTACCAGGGAGACCCAGTACTTC. The chain carries TRBV7-6 and TRBJ2-5; D gene uncertain. Per germline, CDR1 SGHVS and CDR2 FNYEAQ. This CDR3 has 12 amino acids. V was trimmed by 5 bases and J by 5 bases, leaving 9 bases between them.

The V gene is TRBV28, the J gene TRBJ2-1; 14 nucleotides match TRBD2. CDR1 MDHEN and CDR2 SYDVKM come from the germline V gene. The ends lost 6 bases at V and 4 bases at J; junction bases unmatched: 5. CDR3 length: 16 residues. The chain's CDR3 is CASRYRLAGGYNEQFF. In nucleotides, the CDR3 is TGTGCCAGCAGGTACCGACTAGCGGGGGGGTACAATGAGCAGTTCTTC.

The rearrangement joins TRBV5-6 to TRBJ1-2, with D possibly being TRBD1 (6 bases). Germline assignment: CDR1 SGHDT and CDR2 YYEEEE. Between the trimmed V and J ends, which lost 3 bases and 3 bases, there was a span of 21 bases. This CDR3 contains 17 residues. For the CDR3, the DNA is TGTGCCAGCAGCTCCGGTTCGGGGGGCGCAGCCCACTATGGCTACACCTTC. Its translation: CASSSGSGGAAHYGYTF.

The rearrangement uses TRBV27 and TRBJ2-7; D ambiguous. The CDR3 consists of 15 residues. Trimming removed 5 bases from V and 1 base from J, with 15 bases in between. Germline-derived CDR1 and CDR2 are MNHEY and SMNVEV (reference sequence). CDR3 bases: TGTGCCAGCAGTCTGACCGTAACGAGATCCTACGAGCAGTACTTC. It encodes CASSLTVTRSYEQYF.

This clone was detected only once. The chain is built from TRBV11-2 and TRBJ1-5; tentatively, D is TRBD1 (5 bases). Trimming removed 5 bases at V and 4 bases at J, with 15 bases between. Germline CDR1 SGHAT, CDR2 FQNNGV. This CDR3 comprises 15 residues. DNA for the CDR3: TGTGCCAGCAGCCCCGCTGGGACGGTTAATCAGCCCCAGCATTTT. Translated, it gives CASSPAGTVNQPQHF.

The chain joins TRBV4-3 to TRBJ1-5; the D gene is possibly TRBD1 (5 bases). The CDR3 runs to 16 residues. Germline-derived CDR1 and CDR2 are LGHNA and YSLEER. Trimming removed 0 bases at V and 10 bases at J, with 19 bases between. The CDR3 loop is CASSQDQTGGGLPQHF. The CDR3, as DNA: TGCGCCAGCAGCCAAGATCAAACGGGGGGAGGACTTCCCCAGCATTTT.

The chain joins TRBV27 to TRBJ1-2; D remains unclear. CDR3 length equals 14 residues. Germline assignment: CDR1 MNHEY and CDR2 SMNVEV (reference sequence). V lost 4 bases and J 8 bases, leaving 17 bases between the germline ends. CDR3 loop: CASSSAESDLGYTF. The CDR3 coding sequence is TGTGCCAGCAGTTCCGCGGAAAGTGACTTAGGCTACACCTTC.

This chain joins TRBV5-1 and TRBJ1-2; D possibly corresponds to TRBD1 (5 bases). Trimming took off 4 bases at V and 8 bases at J, with 15 bases between the two ends. Germline V gene sequence: CDR1 SGHRS, CDR2 YFSETQ. The CDR3 length is 13 residues. The CDR3 here is CASSPTGLGGYTF. The CDR3 DNA reads as TGCGCCAGCAGCCCTACAGGACTAGGCGGCTACACCTTC.

The chain employs TRBV29-1 and TRBJ2-3; D gene ambiguous. V was trimmed by 3 bases and J by 2 bases, leaving 15 bases between them. This CDR3 spans 15 amino acids. The germline gives CDR1 SQVTM, CDR2 ANQGSEA. The CDR3 DNA is TGCAGCGTTGAGGGTCCAAGAATTAACACAGATACGCAGTATTTT. The encoded protein is CSVEGPRINTDTQYF.

V gene TRBV5-1 combines with J gene TRBJ2-1; a possible D gene is TRBD1 (6 bases). The CDR3 is 15 residues long. V dropped 0 bases and J dropped 14 bases, with 21 bases sitting between them. Germline V lookup: CDR1 SGHRS, CDR2 YFSETQ. The CDR3 coding sequence is TGCGCCAGCAGCTTGGGTGCGCGACAGGTCTCGAGCGAGTTCTTC. The encoded protein is CASSLGARQVSSEFF.

V usage is TRBV6-6 and J usage is TRBJ2-3; D gene ambiguous. Trimming pared 8 bases from V and 4 bases from J, leaving 10 bases between. Germline V CDR1 and CDR2: MNHNY, SVGAGI (reference sequence). This CDR3 has 12 amino acids. CDR3 residues: CASRARPDTQYF. The CDR3 nucleotides are TGTGCCAGCCGAGCGCGCCCAGATACGCAGTATTTT.